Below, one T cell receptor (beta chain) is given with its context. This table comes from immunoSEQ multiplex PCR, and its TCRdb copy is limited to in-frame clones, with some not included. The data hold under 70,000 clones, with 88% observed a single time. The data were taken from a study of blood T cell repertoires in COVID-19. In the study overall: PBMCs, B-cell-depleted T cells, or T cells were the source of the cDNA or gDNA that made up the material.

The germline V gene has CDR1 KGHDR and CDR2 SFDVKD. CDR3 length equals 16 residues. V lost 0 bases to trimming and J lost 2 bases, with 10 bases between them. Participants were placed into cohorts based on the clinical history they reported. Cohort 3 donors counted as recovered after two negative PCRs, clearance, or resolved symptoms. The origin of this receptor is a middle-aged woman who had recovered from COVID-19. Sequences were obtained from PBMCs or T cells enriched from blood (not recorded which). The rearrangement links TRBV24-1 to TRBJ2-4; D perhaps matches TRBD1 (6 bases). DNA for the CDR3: TGTGCCACCAGTGATTTGGGCAGGGGAACCAAAAACATTCAGTACTTC. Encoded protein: CATSDLGRGTKNIQYF.